Sequencing of this T cell receptor beta chain was carried out in a study of blood T cells in healthy people across ages. This clonotype was detected many times. The length of the CDR3 is 13 residues. From germline, CDR1 is SGHKS and CDR2 YYEKEE (reference sequence). With 5 bases removed from V and 3 bases from J, the gap between germline ends came to 9 bases. Through a sample-barcoded 5' primer and a J-beta primer mix, a second PCR was run for 7 to 11 cycles. A single record per CDR3 protein comes from TCRdb applying MiXCR to the 5' RACE reads. This table holds around 870,000 distinct CDR3 sequences, around 28% found once.

This sequence was found in a woman of 80 years or more in good health. The sample comprised blood. The chain employs TRBV5-5 and TRBJ1-5; D remains ambiguous. As DNA, the CDR3 is TGTGCCAGCAGTCTGTCGTTCAATCAGCCCCAGCATTTT. This codes for CASSLSFNQPQHF.